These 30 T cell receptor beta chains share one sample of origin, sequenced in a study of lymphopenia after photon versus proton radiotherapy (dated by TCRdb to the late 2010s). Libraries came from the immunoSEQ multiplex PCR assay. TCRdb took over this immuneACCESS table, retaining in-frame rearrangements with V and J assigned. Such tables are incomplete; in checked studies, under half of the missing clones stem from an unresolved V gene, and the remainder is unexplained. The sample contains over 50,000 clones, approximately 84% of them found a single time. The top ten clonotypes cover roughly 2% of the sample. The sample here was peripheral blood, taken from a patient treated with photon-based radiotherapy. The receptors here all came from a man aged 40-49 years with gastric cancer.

CDR3 protein: CASSSDSASDSPLHF. CDR3 nucleotide sequence: TGTGCCAGCAGCTCCGACAGCGCCTCGGATTCACCCCTCCACTTT. V is TRBV5-6 and J is TRBJ1-6; perhaps TRBD1 as D (5 bases). This CDR3 is 15 amino acids long. From germline, CDR1 is SGHDT and CDR2 YYEEEE. V was trimmed by 3 bases and J by 8 bases, leaving 15 bases between them.

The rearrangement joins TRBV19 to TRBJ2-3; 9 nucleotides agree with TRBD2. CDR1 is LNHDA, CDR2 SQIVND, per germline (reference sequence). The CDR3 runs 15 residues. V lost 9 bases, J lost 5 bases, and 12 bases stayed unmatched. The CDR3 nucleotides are TGTGCCAGCTCCGGGAGCGGGGGGCGGGGAGATACGCAGTATTTT. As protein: CASSGSGGRGDTQYF.

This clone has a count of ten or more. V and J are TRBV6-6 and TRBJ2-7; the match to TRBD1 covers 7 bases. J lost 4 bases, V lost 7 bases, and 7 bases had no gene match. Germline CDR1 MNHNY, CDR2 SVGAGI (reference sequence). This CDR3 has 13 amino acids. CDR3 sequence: CASTKDRSYEQYF. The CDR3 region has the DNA TGTGCCAGCACTAAGGACAGGTCTTACGAGCAGTACTTC.

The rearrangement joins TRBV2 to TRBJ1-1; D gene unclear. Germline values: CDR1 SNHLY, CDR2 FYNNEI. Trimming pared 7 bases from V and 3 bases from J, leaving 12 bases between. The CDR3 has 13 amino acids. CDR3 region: CASTLQEDTEAFF. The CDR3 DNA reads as TGTGCCAGCACCCTTCAGGAGGACACTGAAGCTTTCTTT.

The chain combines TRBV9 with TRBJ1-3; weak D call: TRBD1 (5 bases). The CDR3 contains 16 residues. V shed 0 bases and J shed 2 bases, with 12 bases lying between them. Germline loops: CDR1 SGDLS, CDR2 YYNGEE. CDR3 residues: CASSVVQGGAGNTIYF. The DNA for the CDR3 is TGTGCCAGCAGCGTAGTCCAGGGAGGAGCTGGAAACACCATATATTTT.

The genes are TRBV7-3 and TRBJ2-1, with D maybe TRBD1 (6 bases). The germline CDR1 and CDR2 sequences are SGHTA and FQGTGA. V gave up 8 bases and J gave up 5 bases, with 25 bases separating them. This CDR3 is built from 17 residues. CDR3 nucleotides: TGTGCCAGCGGGGCAGGGGTTGTTTTCAAGGCTAACAATGAGCAGTTCTTC. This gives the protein CASGAGVVFKANNEQFF. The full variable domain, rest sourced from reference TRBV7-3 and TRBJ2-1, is GAGVSQTPSNKVTEKGKYVELRCDPISGHTALYWYRQSLGQGPEFLIYFQGTGAADDSGLPNDRFFAVRPEGSVSTLKIQRTERGDSAVYLCASGAGVVFKANNEQFFGPGTRLTVL.

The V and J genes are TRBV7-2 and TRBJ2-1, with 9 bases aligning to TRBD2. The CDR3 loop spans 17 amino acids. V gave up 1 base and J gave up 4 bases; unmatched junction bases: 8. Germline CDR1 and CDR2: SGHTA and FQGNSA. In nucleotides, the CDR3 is TGTGCCAGCAGCTTAGGGACCGCGGGGGGGTTTTACAATGAGCAGTTCTTC. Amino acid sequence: CASSLGTAGGFYNEQFF. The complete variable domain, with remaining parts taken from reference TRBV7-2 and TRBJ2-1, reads GAGVSQSPSNKVTEKGKDVELRCDPISGHTALYWYRQSLGQGLEFLIYFQGNSAPDKSGLPSDRFSAERTGGSVSTLTIQRTQQEDSAVYLCASSLGTAGGFYNEQFFGPGTRLTVL.

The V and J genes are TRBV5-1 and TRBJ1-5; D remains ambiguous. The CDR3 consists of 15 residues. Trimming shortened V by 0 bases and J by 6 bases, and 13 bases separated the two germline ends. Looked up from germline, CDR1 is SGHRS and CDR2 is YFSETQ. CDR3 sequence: CASSLEGVRGQPQHF. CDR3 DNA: TGCGCCAGCAGCTTGGAGGGCGTGCGGGGTCAGCCCCAGCATTTT.

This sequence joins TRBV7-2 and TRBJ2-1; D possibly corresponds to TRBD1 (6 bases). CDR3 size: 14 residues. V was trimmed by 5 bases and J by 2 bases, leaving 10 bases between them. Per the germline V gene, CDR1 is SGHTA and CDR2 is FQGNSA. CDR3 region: CASSAQGTYNEQFF. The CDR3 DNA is TGTGCCAGCAGCGCACAGGGAACCTACAATGAGCAGTTCTTC.

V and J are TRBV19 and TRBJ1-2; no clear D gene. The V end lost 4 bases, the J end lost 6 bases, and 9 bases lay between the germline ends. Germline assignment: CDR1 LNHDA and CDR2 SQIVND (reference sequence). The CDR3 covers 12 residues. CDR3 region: CASSTHGDGYTF. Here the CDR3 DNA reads TGTGCCAGTAGTACCCACGGGGATGGCTACACCTTC.

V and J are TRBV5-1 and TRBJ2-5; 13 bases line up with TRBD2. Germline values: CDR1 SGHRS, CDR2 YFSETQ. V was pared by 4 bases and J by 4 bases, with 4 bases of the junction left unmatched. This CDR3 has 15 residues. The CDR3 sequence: CASSPTSGGSETQYF. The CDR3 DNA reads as TGCGCCAGCAGCCCGACTAGCGGGGGGTCAGAGACCCAGTACTTC. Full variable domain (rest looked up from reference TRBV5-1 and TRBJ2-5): KAGVTQTPRYLIKTRGQQVTLSCSPISGHRSVSWYQQTPGQGLQFLFEYFSETQRNKGNFPGRFSGRQFSNSRSEMNVSTLELGDSALYLCASSPTSGGSETQYFGPGTRLLVL.

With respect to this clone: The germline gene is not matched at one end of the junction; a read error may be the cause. CDR3 sequence reads: CASSPPGLAGGHKEQFF. For the CDR3, the DNA is TGTGCCAGCAGCCCCCCGGGACTAGCGGGGGGGCACAAGGAGCAGTTCTTC. The V call is TRBV7-2, the J call TRBJ2-1, with 16 bases lining up with TRBD2. This CDR3 is built from 17 residues. Germline CDR1 reads SGHTA; CDR2 reads FQGNSA.

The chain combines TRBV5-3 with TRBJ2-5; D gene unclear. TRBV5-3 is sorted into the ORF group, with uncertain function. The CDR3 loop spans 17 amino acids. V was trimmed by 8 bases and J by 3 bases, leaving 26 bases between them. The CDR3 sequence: CASTGGPRVAREETQYF. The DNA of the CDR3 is TGTGCCAGTACGGGTGGCCCTCGGGTAGCTAGGGAAGAGACCCAGTACTTC.

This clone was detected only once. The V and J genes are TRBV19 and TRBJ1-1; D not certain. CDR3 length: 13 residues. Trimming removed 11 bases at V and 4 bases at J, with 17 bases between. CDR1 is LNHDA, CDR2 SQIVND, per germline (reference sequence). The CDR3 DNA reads TGTGCCTCCCAGGTCCGGTGGGGCACTGAAGCTTTCTTT. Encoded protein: CASQVRWGTEAFF.

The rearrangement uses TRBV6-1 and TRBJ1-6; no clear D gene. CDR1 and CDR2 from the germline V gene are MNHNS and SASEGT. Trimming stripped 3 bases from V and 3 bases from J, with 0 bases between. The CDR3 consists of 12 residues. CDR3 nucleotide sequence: TGTGCCAGCAGTGACTATAATTCACCCCTCCACTTT. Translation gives CASSDYNSPLHF.

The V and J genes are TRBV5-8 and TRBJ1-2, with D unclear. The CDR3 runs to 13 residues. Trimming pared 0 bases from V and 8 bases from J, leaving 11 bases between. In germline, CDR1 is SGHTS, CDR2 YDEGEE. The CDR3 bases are TGTGCCAGCAGCTTGGGGGAGGTTCGGGGCTACACCTTC. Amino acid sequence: CASSLGEVRGYTF.

The CDR3 DNA sequence: TGCGCCAGCAGTTCCTCTCGGGGAACTGAAGCTTTCTTT. This translates into CASSSSRGTEAFF. The rearrangement joins TRBV5-1 to TRBJ1-1, with unresolved D. CDR1 and CDR2 from the germline V gene are SGHRS and YFSETQ. The CDR3 loop spans 13 amino acids. Trimming left V 5 bases short and J 5 bases short, with 13 bases between.

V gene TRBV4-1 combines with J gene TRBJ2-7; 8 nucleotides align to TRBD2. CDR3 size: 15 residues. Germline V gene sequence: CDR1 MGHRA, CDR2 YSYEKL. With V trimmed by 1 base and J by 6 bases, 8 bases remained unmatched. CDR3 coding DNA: TGCGCCAGCAGCCAAGGGACTAGCCAACGAACCGAGCAGTACTTC. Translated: CASSQGTSQRTEQYF.

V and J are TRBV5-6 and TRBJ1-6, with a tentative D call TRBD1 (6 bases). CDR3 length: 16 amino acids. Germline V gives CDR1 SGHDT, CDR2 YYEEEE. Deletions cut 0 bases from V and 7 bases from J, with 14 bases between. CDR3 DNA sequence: TGTGCCAGCAGCTTGGGGGGGCGCTCGGAGAATTCACCCCTCCACTTT. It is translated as CASSLGGRSENSPLHF.

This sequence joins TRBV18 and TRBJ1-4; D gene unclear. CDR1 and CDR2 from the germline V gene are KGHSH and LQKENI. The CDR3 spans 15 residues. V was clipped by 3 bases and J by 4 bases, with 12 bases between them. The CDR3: CASSPTAQINEKLFF. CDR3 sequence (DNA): TGTGCCAGCTCACCCACGGCACAGATTAATGAAAAACTGTTTTTT. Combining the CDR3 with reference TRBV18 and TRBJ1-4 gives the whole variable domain NAGVMQNPRHLVRRRGQEARLRCSPMKGHSHVYWYRQLPEEGLKFMVYLQKENIIDESGMPKERFSAEFPKEGPSILRIQQVVRGDSAAYFCASSPTAQINEKLFFGSGTQLSVL.

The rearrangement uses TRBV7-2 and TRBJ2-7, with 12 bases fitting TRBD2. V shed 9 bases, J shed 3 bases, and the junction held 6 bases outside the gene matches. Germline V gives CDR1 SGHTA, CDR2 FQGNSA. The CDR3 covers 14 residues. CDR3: CASVTSGGYYEQYF. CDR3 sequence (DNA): TGTGCCAGTGTGACTAGCGGGGGTTACTACGAGCAGTACTTC.

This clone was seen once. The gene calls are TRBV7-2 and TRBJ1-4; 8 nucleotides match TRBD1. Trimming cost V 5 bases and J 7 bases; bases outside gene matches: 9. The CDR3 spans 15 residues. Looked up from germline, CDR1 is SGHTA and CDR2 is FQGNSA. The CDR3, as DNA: TGTGCCAGCAGCGCCGGATCCGGGACAGGTGAAAAACTGTTTTTT. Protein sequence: CASSAGSGTGEKLFF.

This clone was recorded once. The CDR3 DNA is TGTGCCAGCAGATTCCAGGGTTCCTCCTACGAGCAGTACTTC. This codes for CASRFQGSSYEQYF. This rearrangement joins TRBV6-6 to TRBJ2-7, with D tentatively TRBD1 (5 bases). CDR1 MNHNY and CDR2 SVGAGI come from the germline V gene (reference sequence). The CDR3 runs 14 residues. V lost 6 bases and J lost 0, with 12 bases in between.

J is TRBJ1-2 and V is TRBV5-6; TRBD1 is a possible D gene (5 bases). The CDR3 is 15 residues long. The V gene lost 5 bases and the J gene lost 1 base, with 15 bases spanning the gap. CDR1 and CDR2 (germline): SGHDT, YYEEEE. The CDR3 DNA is TGTGCCAGCAGTTTCGAAATGACAGATAACTATGGCTACACCTTC. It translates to CASSFEMTDNYGYTF.

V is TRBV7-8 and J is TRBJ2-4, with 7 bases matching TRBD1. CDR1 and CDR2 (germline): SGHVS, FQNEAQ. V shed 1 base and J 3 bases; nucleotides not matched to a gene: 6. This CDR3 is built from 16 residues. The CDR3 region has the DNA TGTGCCAGCAGCTTAGTGCCAGGGGGAAACAAAAACATTCAGTACTTC. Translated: CASSLVPGGNKNIQYF.

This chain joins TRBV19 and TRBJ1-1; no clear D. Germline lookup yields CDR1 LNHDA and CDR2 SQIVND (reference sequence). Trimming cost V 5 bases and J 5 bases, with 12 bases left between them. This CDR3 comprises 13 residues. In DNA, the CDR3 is TGTGCCAGTAGTCCCGCGAAGGCAACTGAAGCTTTCTTT. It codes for CASSPAKATEAFF. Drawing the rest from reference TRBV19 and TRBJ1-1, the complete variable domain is DGGITQSPKYLFRKEGQNVTLSCEQNLNHDAMYWYRQDPGQGLRLIYYSQIVNDFQKGDIAEGYSVSREKKESFPLTVTSAQKNPTAFYLCASSPAKATEAFFGQGTRLTVV.

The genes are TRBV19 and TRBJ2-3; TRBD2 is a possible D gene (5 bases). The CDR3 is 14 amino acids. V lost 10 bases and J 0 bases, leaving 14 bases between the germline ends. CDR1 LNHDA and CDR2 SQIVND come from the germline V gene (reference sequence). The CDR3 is CATRAGGSTDTQYF. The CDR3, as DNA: TGTGCCACGAGGGCGGGTGGGAGCACAGATACGCAGTATTTT.

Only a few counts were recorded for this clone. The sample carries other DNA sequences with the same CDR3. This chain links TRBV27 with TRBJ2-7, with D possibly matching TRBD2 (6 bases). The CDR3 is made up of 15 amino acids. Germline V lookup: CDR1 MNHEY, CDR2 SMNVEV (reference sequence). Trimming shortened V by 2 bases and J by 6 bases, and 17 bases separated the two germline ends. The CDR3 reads CASSLSGGSGGEQYF. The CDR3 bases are TGTGCCAGCAGTTTAAGCGGAGGGAGTGGCGGCGAGCAGTACTTC.

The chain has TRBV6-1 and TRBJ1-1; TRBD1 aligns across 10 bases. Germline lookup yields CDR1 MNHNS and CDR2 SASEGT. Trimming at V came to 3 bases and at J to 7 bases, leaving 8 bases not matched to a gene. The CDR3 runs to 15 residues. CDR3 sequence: CASSDGQGESDEAFF. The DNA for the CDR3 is TGTGCCAGCAGTGATGGACAGGGGGAGTCTGATGAAGCTTTCTTT.

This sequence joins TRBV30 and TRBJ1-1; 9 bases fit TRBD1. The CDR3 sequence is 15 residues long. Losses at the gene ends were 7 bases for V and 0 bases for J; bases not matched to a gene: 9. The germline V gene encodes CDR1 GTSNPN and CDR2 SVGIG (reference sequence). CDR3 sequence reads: CASMPGQGLNTEAFF. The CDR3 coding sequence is TGTGCCTCAATGCCGGGACAGGGCCTGAACACTGAAGCTTTCTTT.